This T cell receptor (beta chain) was documented in a study of cytomegalovirus exposure and HLA in healthy donors. Vbeta (60) and Jbeta (13) primers were used in the PCR. Generated by immunoSEQ multiplex PCR, the TCRdb table keeps only in-frame clones and is missing some. This table has about 98,000 clones, 74% appearing once. A remark on this clone: Its antigen is as yet unknown.

Study results and caveats: For TCR beta chains, V- and J-gene trimming was later linked to a missense DCLRE1C variant.

This CDR3 spans 16 amino acids. CDR1 is MGHDK, CDR2 SYGVNS, per germline. Germline trimming cut 7 bases from V and 1 base from J; bases unmatched to any gene: 11. This chain joins TRBV25-1 and TRBJ1-1; 8 bases agree with TRBD1. Sequencing was done on a sample of PBMCs. The TCR comes from a male donor in good health and CMV-seronegative. The chain's CDR3 is CASTPYGGTGNTEAFF. The CDR3 DNA sequence: TGTGCCAGCACCCCCTACGGGGGGACAGGGAACACTGAAGCTTTCTTT.